The next 14 T cell receptor beta chains were all read from a single sample in a study of shared clonotypes between healthy human individuals. Assay used: immunoSEQ multiplex PCR; TCRdb lists only in-frame clones, some missing. The data contain more than 2 million clones, almost 96% of them seen just once; the ten biggest clones take up roughly 0.13%. The sample was naive CD4+ T cells sorted from blood. Stated subset: CD45RA+ positively selected. Receptor source: a man aged 18 to 29 in good health.

The chain carries TRBV5-1 and TRBJ2-7, with TRBD2 matching over 8 bases. CDR1 and CDR2 (germline): SGHRS, YFSETQ. Trimming at V came to 5 bases and at J to 5 bases, leaving 6 bases not matched to a gene. The CDR3 extends over 13 amino acids. Here the CDR3 reads CASSERGQDEQYF. The CDR3 DNA reads as TGCGCCAGCAGTGAGCGGGGGCAGGACGAGCAGTACTTC. The full variable domain, rest sourced from reference TRBV5-1 and TRBJ2-7, is KAGVTQTPRYLIKTRGQQVTLSCSPISGHRSVSWYQQTPGQGLQFLFEYFSETQRNKGNFPGRFSGRQFSNSRSEMNVSTLELGDSALYLCASSERGQDEQYFGPGTRLTVT.

The chain employs TRBV4-3 and TRBJ2-3; D gene unclear. Germline CDR1 and CDR2: LGHNA and YSLEER. CDR3 size: 17 residues. V lost 4 bases to trimming and J lost 2 bases, with 19 bases between them. CDR3 nucleotides: TGCGCCAGCAGCCGACCCGTCGGAAAGGATTTCACAGATACGCAGTATTTT. Translated: CASSRPVGKDFTDTQYF.

The V gene is TRBV19, the J gene TRBJ2-2, with D unresolved. The V end lost 7 bases, the J end lost 5 bases, and 11 bases lay between the germline ends. Germline V CDR1 and CDR2: LNHDA, SQIVND (reference sequence). The CDR3 is made up of 13 amino acids. The DNA of the CDR3 is TGTGCCAGTATGTGGGCCGGGACCGGGGAGCTGTTTTTT. It is translated as CASMWAGTGELFF. Full variable domain (rest looked up from reference TRBV19 and TRBJ2-2): DGGITQSPKYLFRKEGQNVTLSCEQNLNHDAMYWYRQDPGQGLRLIYYSQIVNDFQKGDIAEGYSVSREKKESFPLTVTSAQKNPTAFYLCASMWAGTGELFFGEGSRLTVL.

This clone was observed a single time. The CDR3 DNA follows: TGTGCCAGCAGCCTCCGGGACAGGGACACTGAAGCTTTCTTT. Encoded protein: CASSLRDRDTEAFF. The chain recombines TRBV7-9 with TRBJ1-1; 9 positions agree with TRBD1. This CDR3 has 14 residues. CDR1 is SEHNR, CDR2 FQNEAQ, per germline (reference sequence). V lost 5 bases and J lost 3; bases outside the gene matches: 4.

Only one count was recorded for this clone. This sequence joins TRBV5-1 and TRBJ1-1; D is unresolved. The CDR3 covers 14 residues. From germline, CDR1 is SGHRS and CDR2 YFSETQ. Trimming removed 2 bases from V and 3 bases from J, with 11 bases in between. This CDR3 is CASSFRGLDTEAFF. The CDR3 nucleotides read TGCGCCAGCAGCTTCAGAGGTTTGGACACTGAAGCTTTCTTT.

The chain carries TRBV19 and TRBJ1-4; D is unclear. CDR3 length equals 13 residues. V shed 8 bases and J shed 8 bases, with 15 bases lying between them. Germline CDR1 is LNHDA and CDR2 is SQIVND (reference sequence). The DNA for the CDR3 is TGTGCCAGTCCCCCCCCAGGATGGGAAAAACTGTTTTTT. Translating it yields CASPPPGWEKLFF.

The V call is TRBV2, the J call TRBJ2-2; D call uncertain. This CDR3 has 11 amino acids. Germline V CDR1 and CDR2: SNHLY, FYNNEI. V was trimmed by 4 bases and J by 6 bases, leaving 3 bases between them. The CDR3 bases are TGTGCCAGCAGTGTGGCCGGGGAGCTGTTTTTT. This sequence encodes CASSVAGELFF.

J is TRBJ1-5 and V is TRBV2, with D possibly matching TRBD1 (5 bases). The V and J ends lost 5 bases and 2 bases respectively, with 10 bases between them. Germline V gene lookup returns CDR1 SNHLY and CDR2 FYNNEI. The CDR3 totals 14 residues. CDR3 nucleotides: TGTGCCAGCAGTCGGGTACAGGGCAATCAGCCCCAGCATTTT. Translated, it gives CASSRVQGNQPQHF.

The chain uses TRBV7-2 and TRBJ2-3; tentatively, D is TRBD2 (7 bases). With 5 bases removed from V and 2 bases from J, the gap between germline ends came to 17 bases. CDR1 and CDR2 from the germline V gene are SGHTA and FQGNSA. This CDR3 region has 16 residues. The CDR3 is CASSLFGGQDTDTQYF. CDR3 in DNA: TGTGCCAGCAGCCTTTTCGGGGGGCAAGACACAGATACGCAGTATTTT.

This chain joins TRBV6-1 and TRBJ2-7; possible D gene TRBD2, 5 bases. This CDR3 is built from 15 residues. The V gene lost 2 bases and the J gene lost 1 base, with 12 bases spanning the gap. Germline CDR1 MNHNS, CDR2 SASEGT. Written as DNA, the CDR3 is TGTGCCAGCAGTGAATTCCTGTTAGCGTCCTACGAGCAGTACTTC. This gives the protein CASSEFLLASYEQYF.

This clone appeared a single time. The rearrangement uses TRBV18 and TRBJ1-6; 10 positions agree with TRBD1. The junction had 6 bases not matched to a gene; V was cut back by 2 bases and J by 5 bases. CDR1 and CDR2 from the germline V gene are KGHSH and LQKENI. The CDR3 is 17 residues long. CDR3 nucleotides: TGTGCCAGCTCACCAAAGGGACAGGGGACGGATAATTCACCCCTCCACTTT. As protein: CASSPKGQGTDNSPLHF.

The chain couples TRBV30 to TRBJ1-2; 9 bases fit TRBD1. From germline, CDR1 is GTSNPN and CDR2 SVGIG (reference sequence). The trim removed 8 bases at V and 4 bases at J, leaving 5 bases unmatched. This CDR3 spans 12 amino acids. For the CDR3, the DNA is TGTGCCGGCCGGGACAGGGCCTATGGCTACACCTTC. Protein product: CAGRDRAYGYTF.

The chain links TRBV27 to TRBJ1-5; weak D call: TRBD1 (6 bases). The CDR3 extends over 16 amino acids. The V end was cut by 7 bases, the J end by 3 bases, with 19 bases between. Per germline, CDR1 MNHEY and CDR2 SMNVEV (reference sequence). The CDR3, as DNA: TGTGCCAGCACCTTCATTGATCAGGGGCCCAATCAGCCCCAGCATTTT. Translation: CASTFIDQGPNQPQHF.

V gene TRBV6-5 combines with J gene TRBJ1-2, with D maybe TRBD1 (5 bases). Per germline, CDR1 MNHEY and CDR2 SVGAGI. The CDR3 is made up of 12 amino acids. Trimming cost V 7 bases and J 2 bases, with 8 bases left between them. CDR3 region: CASTGQNYGYTF. The CDR3 nucleotides are TGTGCCAGCACCGGACAAAACTATGGCTACACCTTC.